There are a few counts of the clone carrying this TCR beta chain. The antigen is unknown. This sample stems from a study of beta chain features in type 1 diabetes. Investigators reverse transcribed all isolated RNA, so they sequenced expressed TCRB transcripts. Clones were sequenced by immunoSEQ multiplex PCR, and TCRdb holds only the in-frame ones, with some missing. The table lists roughly 330,000 clones, about 11% of them singletons. General study results and limits: Relative to healthy donors, patients appeared to have naive, central memory and Treg TCRB repertoires that were more similar.

It was via CD45RO/CCR7/CD25/CD127/CD95/CD27 that CD4+ naive, central memory, regulatory and stem cell-like memory cells were sorted. Sorted populations all exceeded 95% purity. Germline CDR1 and CDR2: MDHEN and SYDVKM. The CDR3 is 15 amino acids. The ends were cut back, 6 bases at V and 1 base at J, with 15 bases in the middle. The sample comprised naive CD4+ T cells from blood. V is TRBV28 and J is TRBJ2-5, with a weak D call TRBD1 (6 bases). The sequence was obtained from a woman aged 25 to 39 in good health. The CDR3 coding sequence is TGTGCCAGCAGCCGGGTGGACAGCGTCCAAGAGACCCAGTACTTC. Translated: CASSRVDSVQETQYF.